This TCR beta chain was observed in a study of blood T cells in healthy people across ages. Together with a sample-barcoded 5' primer, a J-beta primer mix was included in a second PCR lasting about 6 to 11 cycles. TCRdb processed the 5' RACE reads anew with MiXCR; each CDR3 protein has one entry. Found here are hundreds of thousands of distinct CDR3 sequences, about 25% of them singletons; the top ten hold around 9.2%. V lost 5 bases to trimming and J lost 8 bases; unmatched junction nucleotides: 14. There are 14 residues in the CDR3. Germline lookup yields CDR1 DFQATT and CDR2 SNEGSKA (reference sequence). This clonotype was seen only a few times. Separately, the same data were catalogued under a study of T cells of mothers and their children.

The gene calls are TRBV20-1 and TRBJ1-2, with 7 bases lining up with TRBD1. Sequencing used blood. This receptor was identified in a boy between 5 and 17 years old in good health. The CDR3 region is CSAPFDRAMGGYTF. The CDR3 DNA follows: TGCAGTGCTCCGTTTGACAGGGCGATGGGGGGCTACACCTTC.